The present entry profiles one TCR beta chain with its context. The sample belongs to a study of T cell responses to AZD1222 COVID-19 vaccine. The CDR3 consists of 13 residues. Germline V lookup: CDR1 KGHDR, CDR2 SFDVKD. After removal of 6 bases from V and 5 bases from J, the junction contained 4 bases not matched to a gene. Here immunoSEQ multiplex PCR was the method, and the copy in TCRdb shows in-frame clones only, minus some. This sample carries about 75,000 clones, over 75% of them seen once, and the ten largest clones take more than 15%. The chain combines TRBV24-1 with TRBJ2-3, with 7 nucleotides matching TRBD1. The starting material was peripheral blood, obtained 28 days after the second AZD1222 dose. The receptor was derived from an adult who received the AZD1222 COVID-19 vaccine. The CDR3 DNA follows: TGTGCCACCAGTACAGGGGCTCGAGATACGCAGTATTTT. This encodes CATSTGARDTQYF.